One TCR beta chain is described in this entry. The source of the sample is a study of CD8 T cells in Susac syndrome. RNA, at about 0.5 to 1 ug, was reverse transcribed with random hexamers. Across 54 Vbeta and 13 Jbeta, TCR beta CDR3 was amplified with immunoSEQ multiplex PCR. TCRdb re-analysed the immunoSEQ multiplex PCR reads in MiXCR, keeping a single row per CDR3 protein. Of roughly 140,000 distinct CDR3 sequences listed, about 94% are singletons. Sequencing of TCR beta was performed on blood CD8+ T cells and on blood CD4+ T cells. Controls matched for sex and age were healthy donors. TEMRA cells were FACS-enriched, and CD8+ and CD4+ T cells were isolated negatively. Sequencing was carried out using CD8+ T cells from PBMCs. The sequence came from a human donor in good health.

CDR3 region: CASSYFSETQYF. The CDR3 DNA reads as TGTGCCAGCAGTTACTTTTCCGAGACCCAGTACTTC. The chain is built from TRBV6-2 or TRBV6-3 and TRBJ2-5; D not resolved. V was shortened by 1 base and J by 5 bases, with 5 bases between the two germline ends. The CDR3 consists of 12 residues. The germline gives CDR1 MNHEY, CDR2 SVGEGT.